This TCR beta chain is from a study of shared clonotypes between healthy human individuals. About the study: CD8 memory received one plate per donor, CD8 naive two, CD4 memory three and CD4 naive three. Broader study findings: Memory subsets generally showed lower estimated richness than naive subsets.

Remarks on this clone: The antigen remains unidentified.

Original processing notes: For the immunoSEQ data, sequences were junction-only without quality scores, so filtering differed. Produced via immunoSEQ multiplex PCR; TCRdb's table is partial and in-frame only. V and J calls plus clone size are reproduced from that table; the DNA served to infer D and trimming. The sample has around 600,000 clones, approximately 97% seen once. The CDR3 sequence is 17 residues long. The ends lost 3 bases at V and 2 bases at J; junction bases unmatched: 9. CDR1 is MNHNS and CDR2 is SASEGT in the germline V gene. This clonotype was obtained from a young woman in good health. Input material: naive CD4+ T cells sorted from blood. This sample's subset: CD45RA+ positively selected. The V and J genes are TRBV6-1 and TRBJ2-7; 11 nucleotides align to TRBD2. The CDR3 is CASSDGHIAGGPYEQYF. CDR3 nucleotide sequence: TGTGCCAGCAGTGACGGTCACATAGCGGGAGGGCCCTACGAGCAGTACTTC.